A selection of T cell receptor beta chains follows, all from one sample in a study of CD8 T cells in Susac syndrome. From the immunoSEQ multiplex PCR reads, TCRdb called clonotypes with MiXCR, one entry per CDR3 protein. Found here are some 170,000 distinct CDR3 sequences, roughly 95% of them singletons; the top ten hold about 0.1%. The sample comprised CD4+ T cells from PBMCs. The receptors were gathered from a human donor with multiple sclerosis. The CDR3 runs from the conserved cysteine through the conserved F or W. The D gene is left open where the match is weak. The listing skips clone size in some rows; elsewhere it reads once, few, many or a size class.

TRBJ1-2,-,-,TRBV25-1,TGTGCCAGCATAAGCCCCTCCTCCCCGGGACGGATTAACTATGGCTACACCTTC,CASISPSSPGRINYGYTF
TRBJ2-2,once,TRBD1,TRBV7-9,TGTGCCAGCAGCCTGGACAGGGGGTACAGCGGGGAGCTGTTTTTT,CASSLDRGYSGELFF
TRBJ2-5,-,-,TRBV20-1,TGCAGTGCACTCGCTGGGTCCCGAATGTCCCAAGAGACCCAGTACTTC,CSALAGSRMSQETQYF
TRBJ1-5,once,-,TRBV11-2,TGTGCCAGCAGCCTCGGGCCAGATAGCAATCAGCCCCAGCATTTT,CASSLGPDSNQPQHF
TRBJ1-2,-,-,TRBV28,TGTGCCAGCAGCTACGGGGCAGGGAGGAATGGCTACACCTTC,CASSYGAGRNGYTF
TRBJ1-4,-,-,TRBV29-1,TGCAGCGTTGGGTCAGTTAATGAAAAACTGTTTTTT,CSVGSVNEKLFF
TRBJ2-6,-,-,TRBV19,TGTGCCAGTATAGGGGGGGACTCTGGGGCCAACGTCCTGACTTTC,CASIGGDSGANVLTF
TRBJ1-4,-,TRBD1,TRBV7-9,TGTGCCAGCAGCTTAGGCCCGGGACAGCCAAATGAAAAACTGTTTTTT,CASSLGPGQPNEKLFF
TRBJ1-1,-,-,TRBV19,TGTGCCAGTAGTATCTGGGGGGGAAACACTGAAGCTTTCTTT,CASSIWGGNTEAFF
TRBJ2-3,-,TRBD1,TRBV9,TGTGCCAGCAGCGACCAGACAGGGACGCAGTATTTT,CASSDQTGTQYF
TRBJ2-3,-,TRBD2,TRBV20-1,TGCAGTGCTCGGACTAGTTTTCTTCTAAGCCTTAGCACAGATACGCAGTATTTT,CSARTSFLLSLSTDTQYF